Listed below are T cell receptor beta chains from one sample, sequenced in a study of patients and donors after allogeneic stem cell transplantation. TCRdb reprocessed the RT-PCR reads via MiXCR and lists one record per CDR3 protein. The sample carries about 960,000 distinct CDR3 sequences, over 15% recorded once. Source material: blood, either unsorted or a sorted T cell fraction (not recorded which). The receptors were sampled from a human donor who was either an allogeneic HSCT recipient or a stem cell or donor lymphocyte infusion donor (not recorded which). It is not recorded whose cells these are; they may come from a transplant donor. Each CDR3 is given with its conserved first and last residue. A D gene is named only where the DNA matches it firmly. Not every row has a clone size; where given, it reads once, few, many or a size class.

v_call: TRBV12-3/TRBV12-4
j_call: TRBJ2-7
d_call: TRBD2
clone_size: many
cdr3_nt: TGTGCCAGCAGTCGCCCGGGACTAGGCTACGAGCAGTACTTC
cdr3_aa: CASSRPGLGYEQYF

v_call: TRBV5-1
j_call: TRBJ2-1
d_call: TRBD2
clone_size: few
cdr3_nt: TGCGCCAGCAGCTTGCTCAAACTAGCGGGAGGGGGAAATGAGCAGTTCTTC
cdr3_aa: CASSLLKLAGGGNEQFF

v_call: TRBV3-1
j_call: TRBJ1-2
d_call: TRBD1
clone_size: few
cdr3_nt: TGTGCCAGCAGCCGACCGGGACAGGGGGCCTATGGCTACACCTTC
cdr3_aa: CASSRPGQGAYGYTF

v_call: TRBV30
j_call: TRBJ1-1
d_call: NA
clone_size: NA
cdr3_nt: TGTGCCTGGAGTGGGAGATACACTGAAGCTTTCTTT
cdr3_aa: CAWSGRYTEAFF

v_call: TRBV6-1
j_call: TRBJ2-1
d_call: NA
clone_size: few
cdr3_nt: TGTGCCAGCAGCCCTCCGGGACTCCTTTACAATGAGCAGTTCTTC
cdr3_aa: CASSPPGLLYNEQFF

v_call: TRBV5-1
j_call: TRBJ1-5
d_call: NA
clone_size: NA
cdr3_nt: TGCGCCAGCAGCCACGACAGCTGGGGCCTTAGCAATCAGCCCCAGCATTTT
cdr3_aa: CASSHDSWGLSNQPQHF

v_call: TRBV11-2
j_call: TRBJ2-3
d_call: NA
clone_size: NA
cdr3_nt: TGTGCCAGCACCGATCTCCAGGATACGCAGTATTTT
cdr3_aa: CASTDLQDTQYF

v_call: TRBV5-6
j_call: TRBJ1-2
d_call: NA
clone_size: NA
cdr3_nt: TGTGCCAGCAGCTTTCTGTCCCAGTATGGCTACACCTTC
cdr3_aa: CASSFLSQYGYTF

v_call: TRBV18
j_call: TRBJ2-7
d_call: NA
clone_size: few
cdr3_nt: TGTGCCAGCTCACCAGACAGGTCTTCCGAGCAGTACTTC
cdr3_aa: CASSPDRSSEQYF

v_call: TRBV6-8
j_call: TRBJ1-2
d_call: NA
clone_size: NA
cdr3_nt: TGTGCCAGCAGCACAGACAGACCCTATGGCTACACCTTC
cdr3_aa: CASSTDRPYGYTF

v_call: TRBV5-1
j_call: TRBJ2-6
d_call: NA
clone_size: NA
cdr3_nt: TGCGCCAGCAGCTTGCTCGTAGGTGGGCTGATCTCTGGGGCCAACGTCCTGACTTTC
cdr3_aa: CASSLLVGGLISGANVLTF

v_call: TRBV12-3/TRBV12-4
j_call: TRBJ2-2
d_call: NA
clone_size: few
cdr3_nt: TGTGCCAGCAGTCCAAAGCACAAGAACACCGGGGAGCTGTTTTTT
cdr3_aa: CASSPKHKNTGELFF

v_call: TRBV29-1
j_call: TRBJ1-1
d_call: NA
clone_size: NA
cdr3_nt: TGCAGGTTAGCAGGGAGGACTGAAGCTTTCTTT
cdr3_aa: CRLAGRTEAFF

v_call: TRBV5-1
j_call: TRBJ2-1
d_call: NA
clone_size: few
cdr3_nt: TGCGCCAGCAGCATTACTCGACTACACGACTACAATGAGCAGTTCTTC
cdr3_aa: CASSITRLHDYNEQFF

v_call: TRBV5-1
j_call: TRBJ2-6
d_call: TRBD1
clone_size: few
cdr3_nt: TGCGCCAGCAGCCTCAAGACAGGGAACGGGGCCAACGTCCTGACTTTC
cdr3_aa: CASSLKTGNGANVLTF

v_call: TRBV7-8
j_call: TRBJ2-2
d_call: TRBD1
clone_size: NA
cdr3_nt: TGTGCCAGCAGCTCTCATAGGTCAGGGGGCCCAAGGCAGTTCGAGCTGTTTTTT
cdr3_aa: CASSSHRSGGPRQFELFF

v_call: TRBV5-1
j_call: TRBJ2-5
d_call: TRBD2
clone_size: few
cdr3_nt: TGCGCCAGCAGCTTGGAGGGACTAGCGGGGGCAGAGACCCAGTACTTC
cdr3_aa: CASSLEGLAGAETQYF

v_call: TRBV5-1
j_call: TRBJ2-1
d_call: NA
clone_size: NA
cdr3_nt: TGCGCCAGCAGCTTGGCAGGGGAAGAGCAGTTCTTC
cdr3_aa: CASSLAGEEQFF

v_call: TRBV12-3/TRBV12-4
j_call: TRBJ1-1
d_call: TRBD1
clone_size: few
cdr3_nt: TGTGCCAGCAGCTCCCCCGGGACAGGGGATCCTGAAGCTTTCTTT
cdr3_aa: CASSSPGTGDPEAFF

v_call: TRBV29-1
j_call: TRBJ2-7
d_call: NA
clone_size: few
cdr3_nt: TGCAGCGTTGTATTGGGGCGGGACCGCTTCTACGAGCAGTACTTC
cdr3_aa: CSVVLGRDRFYEQYF

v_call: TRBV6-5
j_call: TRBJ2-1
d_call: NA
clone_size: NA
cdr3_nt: TGTGCCAGCAGTTACTCCGGCTCTTGGAATGAGCAGTTCTTC
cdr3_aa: CASSYSGSWNEQFF

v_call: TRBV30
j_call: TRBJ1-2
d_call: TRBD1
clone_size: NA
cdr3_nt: TGTGCCTGGAGTCGCGGACAGGCCTATGGCTACACCTTC
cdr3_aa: CAWSRGQAYGYTF

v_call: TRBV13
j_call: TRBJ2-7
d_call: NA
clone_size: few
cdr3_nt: TGTGCCAGCAGCTTAGAGTTGGGCGGGAACTACGAGCAGTACTTC
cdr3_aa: CASSLELGGNYEQYF

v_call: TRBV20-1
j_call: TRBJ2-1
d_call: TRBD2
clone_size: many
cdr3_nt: TGCAGTGCTAGAGATCCTACTAGCGAATCCTACAATGAGCAGTTCTTC
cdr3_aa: CSARDPTSESYNEQFF

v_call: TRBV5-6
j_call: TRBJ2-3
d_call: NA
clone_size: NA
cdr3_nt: TGTGCCAGCAGTCTGATAGGGGGAGCCCCCCCCCGTACGCAGTATTTT
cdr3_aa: CASSLIGGAPPRTQYF

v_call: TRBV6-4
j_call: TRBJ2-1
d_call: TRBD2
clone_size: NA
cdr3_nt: TGTGCCAGCAGCGTCCGCGGGGGGGCGTCCTACAATGAGCAGTTCTTC
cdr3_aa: CASSVRGGASYNEQFF

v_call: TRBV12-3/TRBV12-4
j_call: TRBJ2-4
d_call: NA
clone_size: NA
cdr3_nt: TGTGCCAGCAGTTTAGGGAGGGGGCCAAACATTCAGTACTTC
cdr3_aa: CASSLGRGPNIQYF

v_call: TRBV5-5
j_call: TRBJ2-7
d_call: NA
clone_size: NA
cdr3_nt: TGTGCCAGCAGCTTGTTACTGTCCTTATCCTACGAGCAGTACTTC
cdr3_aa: CASSLLLSLSYEQYF

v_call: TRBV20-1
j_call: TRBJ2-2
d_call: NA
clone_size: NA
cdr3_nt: TGCAGTGCTAGCCGGAAGGACGCAGTCCACGGGGAGCTGTTTTTT
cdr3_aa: CSASRKDAVHGELFF

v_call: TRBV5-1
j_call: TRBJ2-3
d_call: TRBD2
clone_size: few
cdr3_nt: TGCGCCAGCAGGTCGACTAGCGGGAGCCCAGATACGCAGTATTTT
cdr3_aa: CASRSTSGSPDTQYF

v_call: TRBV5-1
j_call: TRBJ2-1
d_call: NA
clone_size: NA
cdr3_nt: TGCGCCAGCAGCTTGATGGGTAGGTCCTACAATGAGCAGTTCTTC
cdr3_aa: CASSLMGRSYNEQFF

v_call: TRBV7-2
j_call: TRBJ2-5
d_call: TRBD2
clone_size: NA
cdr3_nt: TGTGCCAGCAGCCCATTTCGGGGGGACGCGGAGACCCAGTACTTC
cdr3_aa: CASSPFRGDAETQYF

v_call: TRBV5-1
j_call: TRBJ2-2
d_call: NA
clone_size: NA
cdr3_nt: TGCGCCAGCAGTCCCCTTAGCACCGGGGAGCTGTTTTTT
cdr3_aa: CASSPLSTGELFF

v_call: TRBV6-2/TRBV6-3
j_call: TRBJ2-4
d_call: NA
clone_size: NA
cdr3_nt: TGTGCCAGCAGTTCGGGGAGTGGGATTCAGTACTTC
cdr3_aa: CASSSGSGIQYF

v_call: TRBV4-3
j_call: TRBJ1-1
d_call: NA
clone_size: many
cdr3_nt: TGCGCCAGCAGCCAAGGTAGATGGAGTTCGACTGAAGCTTTCTTT
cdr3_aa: CASSQGRWSSTEAFF

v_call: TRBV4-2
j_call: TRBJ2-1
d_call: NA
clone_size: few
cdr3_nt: TGTGCCAGCAGCCAAGACGACGGGTACTACAATGAGCAGTTCTTC
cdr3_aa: CASSQDDGYYNEQFF

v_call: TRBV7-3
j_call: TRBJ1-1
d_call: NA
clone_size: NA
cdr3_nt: TGTGCCAGCAGCTTATCTGGTAGGGTCACTGAAGCTTTCTTT
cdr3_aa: CASSLSGRVTEAFF

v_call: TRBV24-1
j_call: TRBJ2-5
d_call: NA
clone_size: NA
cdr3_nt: TGTGCCACCAGTGTCCCCCGTACGGCGGGACAAATCCAAGAGACCCAGTACTTC
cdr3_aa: CATSVPRTAGQIQETQYF

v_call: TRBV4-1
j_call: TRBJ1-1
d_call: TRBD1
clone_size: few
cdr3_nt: TGCGCCAGCAGCCCCTCCTTTGGACAGGGAAGGCTTTCAGCTGAAGCTTTCTTT
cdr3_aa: CASSPSFGQGRLSAEAFF

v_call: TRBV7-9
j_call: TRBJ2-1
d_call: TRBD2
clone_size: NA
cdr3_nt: TGTGCCAGCAGCGAACCGACTAGCGGGAGGAGGAATGAGCAGTTCTTC
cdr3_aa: CASSEPTSGRRNEQFF

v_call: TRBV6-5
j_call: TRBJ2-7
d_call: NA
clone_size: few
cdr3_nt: TGTGCCGGTGGGTTCCCCTCCTACGAGCAGTACTTC
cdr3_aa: CAGGFPSYEQYF

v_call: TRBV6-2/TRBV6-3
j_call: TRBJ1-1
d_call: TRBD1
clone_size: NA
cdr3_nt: TGTGCCAGCAGTTTAAAAGCGGGACAGACTGAAGCTTTCTTT
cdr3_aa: CASSLKAGQTEAFF

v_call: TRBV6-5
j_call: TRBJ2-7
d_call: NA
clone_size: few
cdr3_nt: TGTGCCAGCAGTTACACACGGGACGGCGGCTACGAGCAGTACTTC
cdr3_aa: CASSYTRDGGYEQYF

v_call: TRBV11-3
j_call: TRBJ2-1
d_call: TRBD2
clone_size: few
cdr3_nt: TGTGCCAGCAGCCCTCGGGGGGCGGGAGGGACCGGCAATGAGCAGTTCTTC
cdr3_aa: CASSPRGAGGTGNEQFF

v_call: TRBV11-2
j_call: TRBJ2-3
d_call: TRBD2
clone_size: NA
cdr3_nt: TGTGCCAGCAGCTCCCAACCGACTAGCGGGGGGGTCTCCACAGATACGCAGTATTTT
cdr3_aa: CASSSQPTSGGVSTDTQYF

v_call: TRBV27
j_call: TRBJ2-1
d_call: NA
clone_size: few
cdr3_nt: TGTGCCAGCAGTTTGTGGGAAGGGGACAATGAGCAGTTCTTC
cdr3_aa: CASSLWEGDNEQFF

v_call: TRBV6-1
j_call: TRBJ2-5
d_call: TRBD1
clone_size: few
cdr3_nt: TGTGCCAGCAGCAACCGGGACAGGCGAGGTGGAGAGACCCAGTACTTC
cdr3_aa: CASSNRDRRGGETQYF

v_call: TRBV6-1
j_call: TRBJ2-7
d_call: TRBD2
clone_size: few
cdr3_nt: TGTGCCAGCAGTCTCTCCTCTAGCGGGAGAACGTACGAGCAGTACTTC
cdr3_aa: CASSLSSSGRTYEQYF

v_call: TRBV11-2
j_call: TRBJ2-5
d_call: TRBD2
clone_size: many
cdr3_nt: TGTGCCAGCAGCCCAGAGACTAGCGGGAGGAAAGAGACCCAGTACTTC
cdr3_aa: CASSPETSGRKETQYF

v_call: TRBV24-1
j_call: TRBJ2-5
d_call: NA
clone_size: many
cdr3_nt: TGTGCCACCAGTGACCCGGGATACCAAGAGACCCAGTACTTC
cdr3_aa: CATSDPGYQETQYF

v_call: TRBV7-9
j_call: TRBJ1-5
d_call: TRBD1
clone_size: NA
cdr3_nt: TGTGCCAGCAGGTATAACAGGGGGCGGAATCAGCCCCAGCATTTT
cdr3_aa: CASRYNRGRNQPQHF

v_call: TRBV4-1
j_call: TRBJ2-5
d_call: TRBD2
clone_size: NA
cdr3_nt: TGCGCCAGCAGCCAAGATCTTAAGGCGGGAGGGCCAGAGACCCAGTACTTC
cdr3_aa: CASSQDLKAGGPETQYF

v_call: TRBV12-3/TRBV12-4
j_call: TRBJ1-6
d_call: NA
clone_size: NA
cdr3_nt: TGTGCCAGCAGTTTAACTGGGAGGGGCAATTCACCCCTCCACTTT
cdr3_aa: CASSLTGRGNSPLHF

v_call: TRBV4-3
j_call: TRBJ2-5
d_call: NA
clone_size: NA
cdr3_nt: TGCGCCAGCAGCCAAGTGACAGGCAAGTCCCCCGAGACCCAGTACTTC
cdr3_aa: CASSQVTGKSPETQYF